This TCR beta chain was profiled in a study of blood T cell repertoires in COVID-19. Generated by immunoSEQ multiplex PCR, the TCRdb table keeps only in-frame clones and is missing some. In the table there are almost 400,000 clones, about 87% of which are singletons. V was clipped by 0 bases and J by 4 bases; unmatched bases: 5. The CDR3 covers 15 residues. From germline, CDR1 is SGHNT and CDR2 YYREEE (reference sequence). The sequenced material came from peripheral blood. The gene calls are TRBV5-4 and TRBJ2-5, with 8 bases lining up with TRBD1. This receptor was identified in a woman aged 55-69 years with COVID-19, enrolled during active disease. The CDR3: CASSLGTGNGETQYF. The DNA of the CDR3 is TGTGCCAGCAGCTTGGGGACAGGGAATGGAGAGACCCAGTACTTC.